This TCR beta chain was obtained from a study of shared clonotypes between healthy human individuals. Study-wide points: Some naive CD4 clonotypes, 5% to 5.5%, turned up in common across a handful of donors.

Those who donated, Caucasian adults without exception, all lived in Nashville, Tennessee. Splitting the CD4+ cells yielded a CD45RA+ naive subset and a CD45RA-negative memory subset. Trimming left V 5 bases short and J 3 bases short, with 11 bases between. The germline gives CDR1 SGHNT, CDR2 YENEEA. The CDR3 contains 13 residues. About this clone: Its target is not known.

Deep-level running was used for the assay. Using immunoSEQ multiplex PCR, the repertoire was profiled, and TCRdb retains in-frame clones only, with some absent. The sample has 2 million to 2.5 million clones, 85% to 95% seen once. Sequences were obtained from naive CD4+ T cells from PBMCs. Subset noted: CD45RA+ positively selected. This clonotype originated in a man aged 18 to 29 in good health. Some clones in this sample may be carry-over from other donors' samples. This rearrangement joins TRBV11-3 to TRBJ2-7, with D unresolved. CDR3 loop: CASSPPGDYEQYF. As DNA, the CDR3 is TGTGCCAGCAGCCCTCCAGGAGACTACGAGCAGTACTTC.